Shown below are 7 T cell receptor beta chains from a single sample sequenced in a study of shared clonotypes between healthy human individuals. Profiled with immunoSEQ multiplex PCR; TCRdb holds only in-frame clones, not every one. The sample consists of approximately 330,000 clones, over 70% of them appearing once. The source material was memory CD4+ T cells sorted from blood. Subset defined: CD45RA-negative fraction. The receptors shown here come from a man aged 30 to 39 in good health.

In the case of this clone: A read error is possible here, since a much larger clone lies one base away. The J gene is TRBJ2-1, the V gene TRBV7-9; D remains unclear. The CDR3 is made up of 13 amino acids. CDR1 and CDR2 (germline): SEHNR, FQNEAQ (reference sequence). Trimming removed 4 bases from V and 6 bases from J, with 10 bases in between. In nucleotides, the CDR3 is TGTGCCAGCAGCTCCCCGGTCCCCAATGAGCAGTTCTTC. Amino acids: CASSSPVPNEQFF.

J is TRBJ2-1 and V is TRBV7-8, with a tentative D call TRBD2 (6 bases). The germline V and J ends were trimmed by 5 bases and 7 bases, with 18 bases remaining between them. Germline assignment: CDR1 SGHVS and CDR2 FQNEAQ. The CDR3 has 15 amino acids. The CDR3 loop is CASSPRRVGSNEQFF. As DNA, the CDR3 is TGTGCCAGCAGCCCAAGGAGGGTCGGCTCAAATGAGCAGTTCTTC.

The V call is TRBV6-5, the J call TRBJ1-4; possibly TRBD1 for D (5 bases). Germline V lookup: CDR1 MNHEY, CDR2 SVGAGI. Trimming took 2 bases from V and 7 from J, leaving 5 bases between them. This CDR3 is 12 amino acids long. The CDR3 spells CASSYGGEKLFF. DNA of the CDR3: TGTGCCAGCAGTTACGGGGGTGAAAAACTGTTTTTT.

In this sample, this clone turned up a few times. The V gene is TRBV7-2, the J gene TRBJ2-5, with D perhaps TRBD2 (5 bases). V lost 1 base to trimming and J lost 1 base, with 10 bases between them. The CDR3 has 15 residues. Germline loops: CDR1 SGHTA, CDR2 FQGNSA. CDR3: CASSLGAGFQETQYF. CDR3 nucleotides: TGTGCCAGCAGCTTAGGGGCGGGCTTCCAAGAGACCCAGTACTTC.

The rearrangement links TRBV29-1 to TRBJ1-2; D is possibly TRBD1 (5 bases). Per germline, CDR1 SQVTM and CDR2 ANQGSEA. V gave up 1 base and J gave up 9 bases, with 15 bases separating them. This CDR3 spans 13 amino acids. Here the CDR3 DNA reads TGCAGCGTTGAAGTAGGGGCCGACAGCCGCTACACCTTC. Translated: CSVEVGADSRYTF. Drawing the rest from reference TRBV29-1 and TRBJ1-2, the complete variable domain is SAVISQKPSRDICQRGTSLTIQCQVDSQVTMMFWYRQQPGQSLTLIATANQGSEATYESGFVIDKFPISRPNLTFSTLTVSNMSPEDSSIYLCSVEVGADSRYTFGSGTRLTVV.

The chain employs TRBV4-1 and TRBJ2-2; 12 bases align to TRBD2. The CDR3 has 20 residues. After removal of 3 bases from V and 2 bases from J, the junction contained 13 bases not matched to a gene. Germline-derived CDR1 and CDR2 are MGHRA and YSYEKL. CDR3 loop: CASSHDWRLAGVGNTGELFF. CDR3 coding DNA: TGCGCCAGCAGCCACGATTGGAGACTAGCGGGAGTAGGCAACACCGGGGAGCTGTTTTTT.

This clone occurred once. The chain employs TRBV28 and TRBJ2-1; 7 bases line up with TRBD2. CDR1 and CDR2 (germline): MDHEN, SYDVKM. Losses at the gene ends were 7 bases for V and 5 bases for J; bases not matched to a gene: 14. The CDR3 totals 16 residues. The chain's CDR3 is CASNPSGGSSHNEQFF. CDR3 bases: TGTGCCAGCAACCCCTCCGGCGGGAGTTCCCACAATGAGCAGTTCTTC.